The rows below give T cell receptor beta chains drawn from one sample of a study of blood T cell repertoires in COVID-19. The table came from immunoSEQ multiplex PCR; TCRdb's copy has only in-frame clones and leaves some out. Among under 130,000 clones listed, roughly 85% were seen once. Material for sequencing was peripheral blood. These receptors all stem from a man aged 50-59 years with acute or convalescent COVID-19. The CDR3 runs from the conserved cysteine through the conserved F or W. A D gene is named only where the DNA matches it firmly. Clone sizes are given selectively: once, few, many, or a class where the clone is expanded.

D gene: TRBD2; J gene: TRBJ2-7; clone size: NA; V gene: TRBV11-3; CDR3 protein: CASSLTSGDPYEQYF; CDR3 DNA: TGTGCCAGCAGCCTAACTAGCGGGGATCCCTACGAGCAGTACTTC
D gene: NA; J gene: TRBJ2-5; clone size: NA; V gene: TRBV6-5; CDR3 protein: CASRTTGAGKETQYF; CDR3 DNA: TGTGCCAGCAGGACTACAGGGGCGGGGAAAGAGACCCAGTACTTC
D gene: NA; J gene: TRBJ2-2; clone size: once; V gene: TRBV24-1; CDR3 protein: CATSGPGNGELFF; CDR3 DNA: TGTGCCACCAGTGGTCCAGGGAACGGGGAGCTGTTTTTT
D gene: NA; J gene: TRBJ2-7; clone size: NA; V gene: TRBV12-1; CDR3 protein: CAITRGEQYF; CDR3 DNA: TGTGCCATCACGCGGGGCGAGCAGTACTTC
D gene: TRBD1; J gene: TRBJ2-4; clone size: NA; V gene: TRBV19; CDR3 protein: CASSIPGTGGLKIIQYF; CDR3 DNA: TGTGCCAGTAGTATCCCCGGGACAGGGGGCTTAAAAATCATTCAGTACTTC
D gene: TRBD1; J gene: TRBJ1-3; clone size: NA; V gene: TRBV7-6; CDR3 protein: CASNPWPQGAGNTIYF; CDR3 DNA: TGTGCCAGCAACCCTTGGCCGCAGGGGGCTGGAAACACCATATATTTT
D gene: TRBD2; J gene: TRBJ2-2; clone size: NA; V gene: TRBV5-1; CDR3 protein: CASSFGSGSTGELFF; CDR3 DNA: TGCGCCAGCAGCTTCGGTAGCGGGAGTACCGGGGAGCTGTTTTTT
D gene: NA; J gene: TRBJ2-1; clone size: NA; V gene: TRBV19; CDR3 protein: CASTAGTGSYNEQFF; CDR3 DNA: TGTGCCAGTACCGCCGGGACTGGTTCCTACAATGAGCAGTTCTTC
D gene: NA; J gene: TRBJ2-5; clone size: NA; V gene: TRBV19; CDR3 protein: CASSIQGFGETQYF; CDR3 DNA: TGTGCCAGTAGTATTCAGGGCTTCGGAGAGACCCAGTACTTC
D gene: TRBD1; J gene: TRBJ1-4; clone size: NA; V gene: TRBV7-3; CDR3 protein: CASSHSGTGSEKLFF; CDR3 DNA: TGTGCCAGCAGCCACTCAGGGACAGGGTCTGAAAAACTGTTTTTT
D gene: TRBD2; J gene: TRBJ2-1; clone size: NA; V gene: TRBV7-8; CDR3 protein: CASSTGTSGFQEQFF; CDR3 DNA: TGTGCCAGCAGTACCGGGACTAGCGGGTTCCAGGAGCAGTTCTTC
D gene: TRBD1; J gene: TRBJ1-3; clone size: NA; V gene: TRBV28; CDR3 protein: CASSLAGTGPGNTIYF; CDR3 DNA: TGTGCCAGCAGTTTGGCCGGGACAGGGCCTGGAAACACCATATATTTT
D gene: NA; J gene: TRBJ2-7; clone size: once; V gene: TRBV5-1; CDR3 protein: CASSLSSPSYEQYF; CDR3 DNA: TGCGCCAGCAGCTTGTCCAGTCCCTCCTACGAGCAGTACTTC
D gene: NA; J gene: TRBJ2-3; clone size: NA; V gene: TRBV30; CDR3 protein: CAWSVQRNTDTQYF; CDR3 DNA: TGTGCCTGGAGTGTACAGCGGAACACAGATACGCAGTATTTT
D gene: NA; J gene: TRBJ1-2; clone size: once; V gene: TRBV28; CDR3 protein: CASSLSHFYTF; CDR3 DNA: TGTGCCAGCAGTTTATCACATTTCTACACCTTC
D gene: TRBD2; J gene: TRBJ2-2; clone size: NA; V gene: TRBV7-3; CDR3 protein: CASSSGGAGTGELFF; CDR3 DNA: TGTGCCAGCAGCTCCGGGGGGGCGGGCACCGGGGAGCTGTTTTTT
D gene: NA; J gene: TRBJ2-1; clone size: NA; V gene: TRBV7-8; CDR3 protein: CASSLRQRPDEQFF; CDR3 DNA: TGTGCCAGCAGCTTACGCCAGAGGCCCGATGAGCAGTTCTTC
D gene: NA; J gene: TRBJ1-1; clone size: NA; V gene: TRBV5-1; CDR3 protein: CASAPWGDTEAFF; CDR3 DNA: TGCGCCAGCGCCCCGTGGGGAGACACTGAAGCTTTCTTT
D gene: NA; J gene: TRBJ2-5; clone size: NA; V gene: TRBV18; CDR3 protein: CASSRGAETQYF; CDR3 DNA: TGTGCCAGCTCCAGGGGTGCAGAGACCCAGTACTTC
D gene: NA; J gene: TRBJ2-1; clone size: NA; V gene: TRBV21-1; CDR3 protein: CASSKGLAGYNEQFF; CDR3 DNA: TGTGCCAGCAGCAAAGGATTAGCGGGATACAATGAGCAGTTCTTC
D gene: NA; J gene: TRBJ1-2; clone size: NA; V gene: TRBV5-6; CDR3 protein: CASSLGGANYGYTF; CDR3 DNA: TGTGCCAGCAGCTTGGGTGGAGCTAACTATGGCTACACCTTC
D gene: NA; J gene: TRBJ1-2; clone size: NA; V gene: TRBV11-2; CDR3 protein: CASSLDRGRASYTF; CDR3 DNA: TGTGCCAGCAGCTTAGACAGGGGAAGGGCCAGCTACACCTTC
D gene: NA; J gene: TRBJ1-3; clone size: NA; V gene: TRBV10-1; CDR3 protein: CASSDGSSGNTIYF; CDR3 DNA: TGCGCCAGCAGTGACGGTAGCTCTGGAAACACCATATATTTT
D gene: TRBD1; J gene: TRBJ1-4; clone size: NA; V gene: TRBV6-6; CDR3 protein: CASSTPGQGVEKLFF; CDR3 DNA: TGTGCCAGCAGCACCCCGGGACAGGGTGTAGAAAAACTGTTTTTT
D gene: TRBD1; J gene: TRBJ1-4; clone size: NA; V gene: TRBV5-5; CDR3 protein: CASSSQTGGYEKLFF; CDR3 DNA: TGTGCCAGCAGTTCCCAAACAGGGGGCTATGAAAAACTGTTTTTT
D gene: NA; J gene: TRBJ1-1; clone size: NA; V gene: TRBV18; CDR3 protein: CASSIDTENTEAFF; CDR3 DNA: TGTGCCAGCTCAATAGACACAGAGAACACTGAAGCTTTCTTT
D gene: TRBD1; J gene: TRBJ2-3; clone size: NA; V gene: TRBV5-4; CDR3 protein: CASSSVPTGGRDTQYF; CDR3 DNA: TGTGCCAGCAGCTCGGTTCCGACAGGGGGAAGGGATACGCAGTATTTT
D gene: TRBD1; J gene: TRBJ2-7; clone size: once; V gene: TRBV18; CDR3 protein: CASSPGQGTTYEQYF; CDR3 DNA: TGTGCCAGCTCACCGGGACAGGGGACCACCTACGAGCAGTACTTC
D gene: NA; J gene: TRBJ1-1; clone size: NA; V gene: TRBV6-5; CDR3 protein: CASSYSWQGEAFF; CDR3 DNA: TGTGCCAGCAGTTACTCGTGGCAGGGTGAAGCTTTCTTT
D gene: NA; J gene: TRBJ2-7; clone size: NA; V gene: TRBV3-1/TRBV3-2; CDR3 protein: CASSRGFSYEQYF; CDR3 DNA: TGTGCCAGCAGCCGCGGGTTCTCCTACGAGCAGTACTTC
D gene: TRBD1; J gene: TRBJ1-4; clone size: NA; V gene: TRBV20-1; CDR3 protein: CSASNRGLREKLFF; CDR3 DNA: TGCAGTGCTAGTAACAGGGGTTTAAGAGAAAAACTGTTTTTT
D gene: TRBD2; J gene: TRBJ2-2; clone size: NA; V gene: TRBV30; CDR3 protein: CAVLAGVPKLFF; CDR3 DNA: TGTGCCGTTCTAGCGGGGGTACCGAAACTGTTTTTT
D gene: NA; J gene: TRBJ2-7; clone size: NA; V gene: TRBV19; CDR3 protein: CASSLDIEFDEQYF; CDR3 DNA: TGTGCCAGTAGTCTAGACATTGAGTTCGACGAGCAGTACTTC
D gene: TRBD2; J gene: TRBJ2-1; clone size: NA; V gene: TRBV7-9; CDR3 protein: CASSLPLVLAGVSNEQFF; CDR3 DNA: TGTGCCAGCAGCTTACCCCTCGTCCTAGCGGGAGTCTCCAATGAGCAGTTCTTC
D gene: TRBD2; J gene: TRBJ2-7; clone size: NA; V gene: TRBV10-1; CDR3 protein: CASSELAGVTEQYF; CDR3 DNA: TGCGCCAGCAGTGAACTAGCGGGAGTAACCGAGCAGTACTTC
D gene: NA; J gene: TRBJ2-7; clone size: NA; V gene: TRBV9; CDR3 protein: CASSPQQVSLYEQYF; CDR3 DNA: TGTGCCAGCAGCCCCCAACAGGTATCCCTCTACGAGCAGTACTTC
D gene: TRBD1; J gene: TRBJ2-5; clone size: NA; V gene: TRBV2; CDR3 protein: CASSEVAGGADTQYF; CDR3 DNA: TGTGCCAGCAGTGAAGTCGCAGGGGGCGCGGATACCCAGTACTTC
D gene: TRBD2; J gene: TRBJ2-7; clone size: few; V gene: TRBV3-1/TRBV3-2; CDR3 protein: CASSQGSWRGSYEQYF; CDR3 DNA: TGTGCCAGCAGCCAAGGGTCCTGGCGGGGGTCCTACGAGCAGTACTTC
D gene: NA; J gene: TRBJ2-2; clone size: NA; V gene: TRBV7-8; CDR3 protein: CASSFSGGTGRTGELFF; CDR3 DNA: TGTGCCAGCAGCTTCAGCGGGGGGACAGGTCGCACCGGGGAGCTGTTTTTT
D gene: NA; J gene: TRBJ2-5; clone size: NA; V gene: TRBV5-6; CDR3 protein: CASSSQAGPETQYF; CDR3 DNA: TGTGCCAGCAGTTCCCAAGCTGGGCCAGAGACCCAGTACTTC
D gene: TRBD2; J gene: TRBJ2-2; clone size: many; V gene: TRBV7-3; CDR3 protein: CASSFVAGGNTGELFF; CDR3 DNA: TGTGCCAGCAGCTTCGTTGCGGGGGGCAACACCGGGGAGCTGTTTTTT
D gene: NA; J gene: TRBJ2-3; clone size: NA; V gene: TRBV2; CDR3 protein: CASSESLADTQYF; CDR3 DNA: TGTGCCAGCAGCGAGTCCTTGGCAGATACGCAGTATTTT
D gene: TRBD2; J gene: TRBJ2-4; clone size: NA; V gene: TRBV5-6; CDR3 protein: CASSLEGRGSIQYF; CDR3 DNA: TGTGCCAGCAGCTTGGAGGGGAGGGGAAGCATTCAGTACTTC
D gene: NA; J gene: TRBJ1-1; clone size: NA; V gene: TRBV11-2; CDR3 protein: CASSLDYGREAFF; CDR3 DNA: TGTGCCAGCAGCTTAGATTATGGGCGTGAAGCTTTCTTT
D gene: TRBD2; J gene: TRBJ2-2; clone size: NA; V gene: TRBV19; CDR3 protein: CASNSAGVTGELFF; CDR3 DNA: TGTGCCAGTAACTCAGCGGGGGTTACCGGGGAGCTGTTTTTT